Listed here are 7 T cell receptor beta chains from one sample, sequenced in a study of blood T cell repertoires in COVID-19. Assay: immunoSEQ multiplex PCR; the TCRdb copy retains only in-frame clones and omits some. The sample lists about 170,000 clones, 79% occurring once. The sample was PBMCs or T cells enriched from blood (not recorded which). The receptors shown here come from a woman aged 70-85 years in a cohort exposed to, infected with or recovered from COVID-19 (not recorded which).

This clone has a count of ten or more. The CDR3 region is CASQVTGELFF. The CDR3 region has the DNA TGTGCCAGCCAGGTCACCGGGGAGCTGTTTTTT. The V gene is TRBV28, the J gene TRBJ2-2; D is ambiguous. The germline CDR1 and CDR2 sequences are MDHEN and SYDVKM. This CDR3 is 11 amino acids long. Trimming removed 8 bases from V and 4 bases from J, with 5 bases in between.

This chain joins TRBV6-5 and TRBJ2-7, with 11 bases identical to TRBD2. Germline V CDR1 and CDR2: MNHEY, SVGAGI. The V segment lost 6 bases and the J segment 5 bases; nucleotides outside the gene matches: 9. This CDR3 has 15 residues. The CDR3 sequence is CASSLLLAGADEQYF. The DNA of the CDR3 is TGTGCCAGCAGCCTCTTACTAGCGGGAGCCGACGAGCAGTACTTC.

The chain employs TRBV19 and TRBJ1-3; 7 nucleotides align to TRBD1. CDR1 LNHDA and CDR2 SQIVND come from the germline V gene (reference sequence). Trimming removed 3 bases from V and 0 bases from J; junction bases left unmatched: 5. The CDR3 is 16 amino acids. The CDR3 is CASSIRQGSSGNTIYF. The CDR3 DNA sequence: TGTGCCAGTAGTATTCGACAGGGAAGCTCTGGAAACACCATATATTTT.

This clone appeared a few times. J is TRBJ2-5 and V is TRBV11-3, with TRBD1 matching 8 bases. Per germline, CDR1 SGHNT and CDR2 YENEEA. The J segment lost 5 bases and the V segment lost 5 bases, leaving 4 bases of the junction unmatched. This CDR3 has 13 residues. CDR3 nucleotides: TGTGCCAGCAGCCCCGGACAGGGCGAGACCCAGTACTTC. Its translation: CASSPGQGETQYF.

For the CDR3, the DNA is TGTGCCAGCAGCGCGCTTAGCTCCTATAATTCACCCCTCCACTTT. This translates into CASSALSSYNSPLHF. This sequence joins TRBV7-9 and TRBJ1-6; D gene unclear. Germline V gene sequence: CDR1 SEHNR, CDR2 FQNEAQ (reference sequence). V was clipped by 5 bases and J by 0 bases, with 8 bases between them. The CDR3 loop spans 15 amino acids. Full variable domain (remainder filled in from reference TRBV7-9 and TRBJ1-6): DTGVSQNPRHKITKRGQNVTFRCDPISEHNRLYWYRQTLGQGPEFLTYFQNEAQLEKSRLLSDRFSAERPKGSFSTLEIQRTEQGDSAMYLCASSALSSYNSPLHFGNGTRLTVT.

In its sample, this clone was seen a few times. In nucleotides, the CDR3 is TGTGCTAGTGCCGAATTCAGGGGGGTCCCTGGAAACACCATATATTTT. Protein product: CASAEFRGVPGNTIYF. This chain uses TRBV12-5 with TRBJ1-3; 7 bases map to TRBD1. The junction had 11 bases not matched to a gene; V was cut back by 7 bases and J by 2 bases. CDR1 and CDR2 from the germline V gene are LGHNT and FRNRAP. The CDR3 is 16 residues long.

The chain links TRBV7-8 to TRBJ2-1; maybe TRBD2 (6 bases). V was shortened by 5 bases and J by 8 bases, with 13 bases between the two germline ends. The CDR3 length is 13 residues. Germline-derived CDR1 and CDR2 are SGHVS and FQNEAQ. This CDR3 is CASSGTFLDEQFF. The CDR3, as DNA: TGTGCCAGCAGCGGGACTTTCCTCGATGAGCAGTTCTTC.